These 20 T cell receptor beta chains originate from one sample sequenced in a study of blood T cell repertoires in COVID-19. The data were produced by immunoSEQ multiplex PCR, yet TCRdb's version contains in-frame clones alone and is incomplete. The sample contains fewer than 200,000 clones, roughly 83% of which appear only once. The sequenced sample was PBMCs or T cells enriched from blood (not recorded which). The receptors were sampled from a woman aged 45-59 years who had recovered from COVID-19.

J is TRBJ2-5 and V is TRBV15, with a weak D call TRBD1 (6 bases). Trimming removed 1 base at V and 3 bases at J, with 9 bases between. Germline-derived CDR1 and CDR2 are LNHNV and YYDKDF (reference sequence). CDR3 length equals 14 residues. The CDR3 nucleotides are TGTGCCACCAGCAGAGGACAGGTAGAAGAGACCCAGTACTTC. It codes for CATSRGQVEETQYF.

V and J are TRBV11-2 and TRBJ2-1; 12 nucleotides align to TRBD2. Per germline, CDR1 SGHAT and CDR2 FQNNGV. J lost 9 bases, V lost 2 bases, and 11 bases had no gene match. This CDR3 has 17 amino acids. The CDR3 DNA is TGTGCCAGCAGCTTATGGTCCCTAGCGGGAGGGCCTTTTGAGCAGTTCTTC. It is translated as CASSLWSLAGGPFEQFF. Based on the CDR3 plus reference TRBV11-2 and TRBJ2-1, the full variable domain is EAGVAQSPRYKIIEKRQSVAFWCNPISGHATLYWYQQILGQGPKLLIQFQNNGVVDDSQLPKDRFSAERLKGVDSTLKIQPAKLEDSAVYLCASSLWSLAGGPFEQFFGPGTRLTVL.

The chain has TRBV5-1 and TRBJ2-2, with D tentatively TRBD2 (6 bases). The V end was cut by 3 bases, the J end by 1 base, with 16 bases between. CDR1 is SGHRS, CDR2 YFSETQ, per germline. CDR3 length: 17 amino acids. The chain's CDR3 is CASSSLGTLLNTGELFF. The CDR3 coding sequence is TGCGCCAGCAGCTCCCTAGGGACTCTCTTGAACACCGGGGAGCTGTTTTTT.

The chain employs TRBV5-6 and TRBJ2-1; D is perhaps TRBD2 (6 bases). The CDR3 runs 17 residues. From germline, CDR1 is SGHDT and CDR2 YYEEEE. V dropped 3 bases and J dropped 2 bases, with 18 bases sitting between them. Here the CDR3 reads CASSWSGPRPTYNEQFF. In nucleotides, the CDR3 is TGTGCCAGCAGCTGGAGCGGGCCACGTCCAACCTACAATGAGCAGTTCTTC.

The gene calls are TRBV11-3 and TRBJ2-7, with 7 bases identical to TRBD1. CDR1 is SGHNT and CDR2 is YENEEA in the germline V gene. The CDR3 runs to 13 residues. The junction had 3 bases not matched to a gene; V was cut back by 4 bases and J by 3 bases. CDR3 nucleotide sequence: TGTGCCAGCAGCTCGACAGGGCGCTACGAGCAGTACGTC. Its translation: CASSSTGRYEQYV.

The genes are TRBV7-2 and TRBJ1-4; the D gene is possibly TRBD1 (6 bases). The CDR3 consists of 17 residues. V gave up 5 bases and J gave up 3 bases, with 19 bases separating them. Germline V gene sequence: CDR1 SGHTA, CDR2 FQGNSA. CDR3 sequence: CASSPRGAVFPNEKLFF. The CDR3 DNA is TGTGCCAGCAGCCCCCGGGGGGCAGTTTTTCCTAATGAAAAACTGTTTTTT.

The CDR3 is CASPQASSGNTIYF. The DNA of the CDR3 is TGTGCCAGCCCCCAGGCGAGCTCTGGAAACACCATATATTTT. The chain uses TRBV27 and TRBJ1-3; no clear D. Germline loops: CDR1 MNHEY, CDR2 SMNVEV (reference sequence). The CDR3 is made up of 14 amino acids. Trimming took off 8 bases at V and 0 bases at J, with 11 bases between the two ends.

The chain uses TRBV3-1 (or the pseudogene TRBV3-2) and TRBJ1-2; D is undetermined. This CDR3 region has 15 residues. Germline lookup yields CDR1 LGHDT and CDR2 YNNKEL (reference sequence). Trimming removed 4 bases from V and 6 bases from J, with 18 bases in between. DNA of the CDR3: TGTGCCAGCAGCCCAACCCGACTCGGAAGTAATGGCTACACCTTC. This encodes CASSPTRLGSNGYTF.

CDR3 amino acids: CSVVQGPGYGYTF. As DNA, the CDR3 is TGCAGCGTCGTCCAGGGGCCTGGCTATGGCTACACCTTC. The chain carries TRBV29-1 and TRBJ1-2; perhaps TRBD1 as D (6 bases). V dropped 6 bases and J dropped 4 bases, with 15 bases sitting between them. The CDR3 totals 13 residues. Germline CDR1 reads SQVTM; CDR2 reads ANQGSEA.

The CDR3 loop reads CASSVGVGGSTDTQYF. The CDR3, as DNA: TGTGCCAGCAGCGTAGGGGTAGGGGGTTCCACAGATACGCAGTATTTT. The rearrangement uses TRBV9 and TRBJ2-3, with D possibly matching TRBD1 (6 bases). V was trimmed by 0 bases and J by 2 bases, leaving 13 bases between them. CDR3 size: 16 residues. The germline gives CDR1 SGDLS, CDR2 YYNGEE.

CDR3 sequence (DNA): TGCGCCAGCAGTGAGGGGCAGCTTAACCAACAGCCCCAGCATTTT. It is translated as CASSEGQLNQQPQHF. The chain couples TRBV10-2 to TRBJ1-5, with D unclear. This CDR3 has 15 residues. The V gene lost 2 bases and the J gene lost 7 bases, with 15 bases spanning the gap. CDR1 and CDR2 from the germline V gene are WSHSY and SAAADI.

This clone was counted a few times. This rearrangement joins TRBV19 to TRBJ1-2, with D hard to call. The ends were cut back, 2 bases at V and 2 bases at J, with 12 bases in the middle. The CDR3 is 15 amino acids. The germline CDR1 and CDR2 sequences are LNHDA and SQIVND (reference sequence). Written as DNA, the CDR3 is TGTGCCAGTAGTATAAGCGGGCCCCAGAACTATGGCTACACCTTC. It is translated as CASSISGPQNYGYTF.

The chain carries TRBV7-9 and TRBJ1-2, with D possibly matching TRBD1 (5 bases). The CDR3 totals 12 residues. V was trimmed by 7 bases and J by 4 bases, leaving 10 bases between them. In germline, CDR1 is SEHNR, CDR2 FQNEAQ (reference sequence). In DNA, the CDR3 is TGTGCCAGCACGACAGAAATCTATGGCTACACCTTC. Protein: CASTTEIYGYTF.

The chain uses TRBV6-5 and TRBJ2-5; 9 nucleotides match TRBD1. The J segment lost 6 bases and the V segment lost 8 bases, leaving 7 bases of the junction unmatched. This CDR3 has 13 amino acids. CDR1 and CDR2 (germline): MNHEY, SVGAGI. The CDR3 reads CASLQGAGKTQYF. The CDR3 bases are TGTGCCAGCCTACAGGGGGCTGGGAAGACCCAGTACTTC.

V is TRBV7-9 and J is TRBJ1-2; D unclear. V was pared by 2 bases and J by 0 bases, with 10 bases between. This CDR3 has 15 residues. CDR1 SEHNR and CDR2 FQNEAQ come from the germline V gene (reference sequence). CDR3 DNA: TGTGCCAGCAGCTTAAGTAGTGGAGCTAACTATGGCTACACCTTC. Translated: CASSLSSGANYGYTF.

The chain links TRBV27 to TRBJ2-2, with TRBD2 as a possible D gene (5 bases). Germline lookup yields CDR1 MNHEY and CDR2 SMNVEV (reference sequence). This CDR3 spans 16 amino acids. With 5 bases removed from V and 6 bases from J, the gap between germline ends came to 19 bases. CDR3 bases: TGTGCCAGCAGTCCCCGATCGGACCTGAGGGCCGGGGAGCTGTTTTTT. Translation gives CASSPRSDLRAGELFF.

The V and J genes are TRBV15 and TRBJ1-5; 7 bases agree with TRBD1. The CDR3 extends over 15 amino acids. Per germline, CDR1 LNHNV and CDR2 YYDKDF (reference sequence). V dropped 0 bases and J dropped 7; count of bases not matched to a gene: 6. The CDR3 spells CATSRDGDRSQPQHF. The CDR3 region has the DNA TGTGCCACCAGCAGAGATGGGGACAGAAGCCAGCCCCAGCATTTT.

V is TRBV30 and J is TRBJ1-4; weak D call: TRBD1 (5 bases). Deletions cut 8 bases from V and 1 base from J, with 17 bases between. Per germline, CDR1 GTSNPN and CDR2 SVGIG (reference sequence). The CDR3 covers 15 residues. The CDR3 here is CAAAGPLGTNEKLFF. The CDR3 DNA sequence: TGTGCCGCAGCGGGGCCTCTAGGAACTAATGAAAAACTGTTTTTT.

This chain uses TRBV28 with TRBJ1-5; D is perhaps TRBD1 (6 bases). Germline CDR1 MDHEN, CDR2 SYDVKM. V was pared by 5 bases and J by 0 bases, with 11 bases between. The CDR3 is 15 residues long. The CDR3 DNA sequence: TGTGCCAGCAGTCGCGGGGGCTATAGCAATCAGCCCCAGCATTTT. Translating it yields CASSRGGYSNQPQHF.

The V call is TRBV15, the J call TRBJ2-5; D perhaps matches TRBD1 (6 bases). The germline gives CDR1 LNHNV, CDR2 YYDKDF (reference sequence). This CDR3 spans 15 amino acids. The V and J ends lost 4 bases and 6 bases respectively, with 18 bases between them. The CDR3 DNA sequence: TGTGCCACCAGCACAACCGGGACACCGGAGAAGACCCAGTACTTC. Translation gives CATSTTGTPEKTQYF. The whole variable domain, filled in from reference TRBV15 and TRBJ2-5, reads DAMVIQNPRYQVTQFGKPVTLSCSQTLNHNVMYWYQQKSSQAPKLLFHYYDKDFNNEADTPDNFQSRRPNTSFCFLDIRSPGLGDTAMYLCATSTTGTPEKTQYFGPGTRLLVL.